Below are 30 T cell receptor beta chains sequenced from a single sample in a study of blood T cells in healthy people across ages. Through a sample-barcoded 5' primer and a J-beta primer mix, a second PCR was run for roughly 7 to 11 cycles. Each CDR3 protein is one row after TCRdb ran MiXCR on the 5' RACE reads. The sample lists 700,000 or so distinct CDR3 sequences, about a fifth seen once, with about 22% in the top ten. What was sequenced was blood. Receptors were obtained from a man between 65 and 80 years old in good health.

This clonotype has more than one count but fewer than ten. The CDR3 sequence: CASSLGTMYQETQYF. CDR3 in DNA: TGTGCCAGCAGCTTAGGGACCATGTACCAAGAGACCCAGTACTTC. The chain is built from TRBV7-8 and TRBJ2-5, with unresolved D. Germline V lookup: CDR1 SGHVS, CDR2 FQNEAQ. This CDR3 contains 15 residues. With 1 base removed from V and 0 bases from J, the gap between germline ends came to 9 bases.

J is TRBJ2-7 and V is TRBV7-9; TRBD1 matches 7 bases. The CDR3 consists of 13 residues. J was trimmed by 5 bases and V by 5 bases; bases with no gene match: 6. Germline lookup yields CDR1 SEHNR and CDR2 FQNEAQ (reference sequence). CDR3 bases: TGTGCCAGCAGCCCCGGACAGGAAAACGAGCAGTACTTC. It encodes CASSPGQENEQYF.

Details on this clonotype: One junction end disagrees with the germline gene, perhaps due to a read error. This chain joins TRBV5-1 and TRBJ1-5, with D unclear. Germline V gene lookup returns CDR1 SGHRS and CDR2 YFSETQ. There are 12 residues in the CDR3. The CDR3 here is CASSYHYQPPHF. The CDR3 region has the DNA TGCGCCAGCAGCTACCATTACCAGCCCCCGCATTTT.

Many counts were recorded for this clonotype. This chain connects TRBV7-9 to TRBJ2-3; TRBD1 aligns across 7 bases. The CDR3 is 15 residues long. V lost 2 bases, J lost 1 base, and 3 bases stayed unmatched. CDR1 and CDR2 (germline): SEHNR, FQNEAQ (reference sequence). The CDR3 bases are TGTGCCAGCAGCTTAACAGGGGTCGGCACAGATACGCAGTATTTT. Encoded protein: CASSLTGVGTDTQYF.

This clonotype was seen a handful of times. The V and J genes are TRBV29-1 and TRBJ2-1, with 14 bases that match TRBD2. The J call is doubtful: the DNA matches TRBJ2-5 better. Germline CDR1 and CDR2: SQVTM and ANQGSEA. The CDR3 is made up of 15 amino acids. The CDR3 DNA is TGCAGCGCTGGGACTAGCGGGGGATTTAGGGAGACCCAGTACTTC. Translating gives CSAGTSGGFRETQYF.

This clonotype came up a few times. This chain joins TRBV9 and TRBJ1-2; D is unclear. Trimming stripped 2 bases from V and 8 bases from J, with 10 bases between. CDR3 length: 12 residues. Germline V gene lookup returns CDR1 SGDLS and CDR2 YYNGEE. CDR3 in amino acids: CASSVADRGYTF. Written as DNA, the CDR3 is TGTGCCAGCAGCGTTGCAGACCGGGGCTACACCTTC. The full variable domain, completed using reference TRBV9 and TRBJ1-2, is DSGVTQTPKHLITATGQRVTLRCSPRSGDLSVYWYQQSLDQGLQFLIQYYNGEERAKGNILERFSAQQFPDLHSELNLSSLELGDSALYFCASSVADRGYTFGSGTRLTVV.

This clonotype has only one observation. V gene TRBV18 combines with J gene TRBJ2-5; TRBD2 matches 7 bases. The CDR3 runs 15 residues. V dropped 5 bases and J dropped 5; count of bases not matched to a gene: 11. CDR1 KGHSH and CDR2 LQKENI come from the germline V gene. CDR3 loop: CASSSWRGRAETQYF. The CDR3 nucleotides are TGTGCCAGCTCATCTTGGCGGGGGAGAGCTGAGACCCAGTACTTC.

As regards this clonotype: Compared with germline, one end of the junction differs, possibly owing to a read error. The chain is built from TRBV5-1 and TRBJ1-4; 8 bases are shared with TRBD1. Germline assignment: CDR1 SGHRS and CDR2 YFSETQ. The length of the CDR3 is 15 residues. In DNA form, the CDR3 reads TGCGCCAGCAGCTCACGGACAGGGATTCAAGAAAAACAGTTTTTT. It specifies CASSSRTGIQEKQFF.

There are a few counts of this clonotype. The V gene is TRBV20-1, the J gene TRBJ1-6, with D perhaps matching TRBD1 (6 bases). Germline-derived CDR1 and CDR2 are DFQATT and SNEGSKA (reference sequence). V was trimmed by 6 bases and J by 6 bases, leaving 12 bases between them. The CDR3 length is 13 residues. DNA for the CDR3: TGCAGTGCAAAGGGGGTTGCTAATTCACCCCTCCACTTT. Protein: CSAKGVANSPLHF.

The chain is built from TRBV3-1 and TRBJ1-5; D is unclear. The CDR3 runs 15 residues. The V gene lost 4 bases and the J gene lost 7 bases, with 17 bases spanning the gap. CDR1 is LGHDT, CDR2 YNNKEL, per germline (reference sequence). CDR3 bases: TGTGCCAGCAGCCCGGGTTTTGGGTTTTTACAGCCCCAGCATTTT. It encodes CASSPGFGFLQPQHF. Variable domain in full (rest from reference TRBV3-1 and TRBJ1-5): DTAVSQTPKYLVTQMGNDKSIKCEQNLGHDTMYWYKQDSKKFLKIMFSYNNKELIINETVPNRFSPKSPDKAHLNLHINSLELGDSAVYFCASSPGFGFLQPQHFGDGTRLSIL.

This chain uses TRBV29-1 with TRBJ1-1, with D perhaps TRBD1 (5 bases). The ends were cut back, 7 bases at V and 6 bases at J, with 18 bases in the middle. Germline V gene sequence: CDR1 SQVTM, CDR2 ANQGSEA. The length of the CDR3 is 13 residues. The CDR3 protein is CSGREVRGPEAFF. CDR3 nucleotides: TGCAGCGGCAGGGAGGTCCGAGGACCTGAAGCTTTCTTT.

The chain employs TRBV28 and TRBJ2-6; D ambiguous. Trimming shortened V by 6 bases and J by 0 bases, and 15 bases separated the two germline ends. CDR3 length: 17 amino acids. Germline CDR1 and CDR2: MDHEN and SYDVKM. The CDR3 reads CASRPRTGSSGANVLTF. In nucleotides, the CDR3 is TGTGCCAGCAGACCCCGGACGGGCAGCTCTGGGGCCAACGTCCTGACTTTC.

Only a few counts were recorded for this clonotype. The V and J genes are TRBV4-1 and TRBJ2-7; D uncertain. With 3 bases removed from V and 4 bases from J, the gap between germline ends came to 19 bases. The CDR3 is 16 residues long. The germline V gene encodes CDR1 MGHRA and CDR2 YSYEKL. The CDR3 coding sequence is TGCGCCAGCAGCCAGTCCTTAACGAGGTTGGGATACGAGCAGTACTTC. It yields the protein CASSQSLTRLGYEQYF.

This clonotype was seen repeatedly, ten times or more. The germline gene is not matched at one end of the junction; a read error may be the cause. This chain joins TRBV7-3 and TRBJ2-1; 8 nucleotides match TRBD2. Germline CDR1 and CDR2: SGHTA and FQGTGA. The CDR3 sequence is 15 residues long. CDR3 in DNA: TGTGCCAGCAGCATAACGGGACTAGCCTACAATGAGCAGTTCTTC. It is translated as CASSITGLAYNEQFF.

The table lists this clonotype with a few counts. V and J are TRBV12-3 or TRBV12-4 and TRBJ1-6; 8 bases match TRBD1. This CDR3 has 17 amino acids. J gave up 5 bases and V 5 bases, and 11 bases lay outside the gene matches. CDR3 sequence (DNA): TGTGCCAGCAGTCGCCTCGGGACAGGACCAAATAATTCACCCCTCCACTTT. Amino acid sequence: CASSRLGTGPNNSPLHF.

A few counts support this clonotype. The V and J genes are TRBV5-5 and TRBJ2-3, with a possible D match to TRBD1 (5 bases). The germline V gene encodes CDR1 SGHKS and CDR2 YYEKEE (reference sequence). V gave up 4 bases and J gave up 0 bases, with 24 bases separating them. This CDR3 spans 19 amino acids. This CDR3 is CASSPGLLGDGPSTDTQYF. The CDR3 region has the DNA TGTGCCAGCAGCCCGGGCCTGCTAGGGGATGGTCCCAGCACAGATACGCAGTATTTT.

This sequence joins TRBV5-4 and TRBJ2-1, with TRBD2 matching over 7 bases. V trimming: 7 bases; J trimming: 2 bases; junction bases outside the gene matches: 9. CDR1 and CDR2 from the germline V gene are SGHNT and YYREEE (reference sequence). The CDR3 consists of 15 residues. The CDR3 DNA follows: TGTGCCAGCGGTATCGGGGGGTTGACCTACAATGAGCAGTTCTTC. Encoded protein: CASGIGGLTYNEQFF. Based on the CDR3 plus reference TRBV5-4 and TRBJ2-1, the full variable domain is ETGVTQSPTHLIKTRGQQVTLRCSSQSGHNTVSWYQQALGQGPQFIFQYYREEENGRGNFPPRFSGLQFPNYSSELNVNALELDDSALYLCASGIGGLTYNEQFFGPGTRLTVL.

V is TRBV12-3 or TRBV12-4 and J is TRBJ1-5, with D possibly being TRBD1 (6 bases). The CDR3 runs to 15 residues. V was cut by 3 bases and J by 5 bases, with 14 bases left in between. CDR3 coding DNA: TGTGCCAGCAGTTTCTCTTCCGGGGGCCATCAGCCCCAGCATTTT. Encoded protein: CASSFSSGGHQPQHF.

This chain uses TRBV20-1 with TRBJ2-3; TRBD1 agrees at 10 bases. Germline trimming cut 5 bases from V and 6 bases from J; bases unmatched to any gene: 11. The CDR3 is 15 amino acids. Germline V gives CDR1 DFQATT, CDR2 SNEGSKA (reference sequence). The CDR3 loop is CSAQTGGAVMDTQYF. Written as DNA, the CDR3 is TGCAGTGCTCAGACAGGGGGCGCAGTAATGGATACGCAGTATTTT.

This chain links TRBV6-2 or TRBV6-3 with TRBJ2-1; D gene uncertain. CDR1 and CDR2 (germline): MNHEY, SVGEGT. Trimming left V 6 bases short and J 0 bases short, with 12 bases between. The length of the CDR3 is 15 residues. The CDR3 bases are TGTGCCAGCAGCCTCGAAACAAGCTCCTACAATGAGCAGTTCTTC. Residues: CASSLETSSYNEQFF.

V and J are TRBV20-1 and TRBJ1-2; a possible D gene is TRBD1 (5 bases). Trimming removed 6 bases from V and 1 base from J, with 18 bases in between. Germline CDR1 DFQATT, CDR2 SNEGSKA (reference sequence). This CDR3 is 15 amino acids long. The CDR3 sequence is CSAQSLGRGNYGYTF. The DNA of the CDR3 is TGCAGTGCCCAAAGTCTCGGTAGGGGTAACTATGGCTACACCTTC.

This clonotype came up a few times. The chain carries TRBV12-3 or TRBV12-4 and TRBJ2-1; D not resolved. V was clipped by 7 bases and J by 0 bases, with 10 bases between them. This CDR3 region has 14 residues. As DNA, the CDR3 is TGTGCCAGCACCTGGGGTCGCTCCTACAATGAGCAGTTCTTC. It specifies CASTWGRSYNEQFF.

Here the CDR3 DNA reads TGTGCCAGCAGCTTATGGACTAGCGGGGGAGATACGCAGTATTTT. It yields the protein CASSLWTSGGDTQYF. The gene calls are TRBV7-2 and TRBJ2-3, with 13 bases fitting TRBD2. J was trimmed by 5 bases and V by 2 bases; bases with no gene match: 1. CDR3 size: 15 residues. CDR1 SGHTA and CDR2 FQGNSA come from the germline V gene.

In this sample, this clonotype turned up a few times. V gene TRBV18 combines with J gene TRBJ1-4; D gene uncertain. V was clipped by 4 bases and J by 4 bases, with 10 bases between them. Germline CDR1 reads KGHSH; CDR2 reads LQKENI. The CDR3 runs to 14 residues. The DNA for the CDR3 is TGTGCCAGCTCACAGGTCTCGGGTAATGAAAAACTGTTTTTT. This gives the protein CASSQVSGNEKLFF. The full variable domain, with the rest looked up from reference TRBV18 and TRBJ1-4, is NAGVMQNPRHLVRRRGQEARLRCSPMKGHSHVYWYRQLPEEGLKFMVYLQKENIIDESGMPKERFSAEFPKEGPSILRIQQVVRGDSAAYFCASSQVSGNEKLFFGSGTQLSVL.

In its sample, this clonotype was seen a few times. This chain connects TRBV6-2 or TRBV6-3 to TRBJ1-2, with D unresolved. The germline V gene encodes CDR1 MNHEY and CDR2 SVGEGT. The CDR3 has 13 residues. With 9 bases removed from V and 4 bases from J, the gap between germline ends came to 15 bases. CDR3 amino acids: CASSWEASYGYTF. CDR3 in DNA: TGTGCCAGTAGCTGGGAAGCAAGCTATGGCTACACCTTC.

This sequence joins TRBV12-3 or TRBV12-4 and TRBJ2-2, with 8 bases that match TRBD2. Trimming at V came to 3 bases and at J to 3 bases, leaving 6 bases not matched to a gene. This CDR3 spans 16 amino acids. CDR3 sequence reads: CASSLLAGGDTGELFF. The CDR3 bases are TGTGCCAGCAGTTTGTTGGCGGGAGGAGACACCGGGGAGCTGTTTTTT.

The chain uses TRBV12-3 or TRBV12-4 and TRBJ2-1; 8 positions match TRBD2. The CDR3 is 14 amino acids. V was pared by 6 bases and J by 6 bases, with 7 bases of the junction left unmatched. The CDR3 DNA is TGTGCCAGCAGACGACTAGCGCTTGCCAATGAGCAGTTCTTC. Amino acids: CASRRLALANEQFF.

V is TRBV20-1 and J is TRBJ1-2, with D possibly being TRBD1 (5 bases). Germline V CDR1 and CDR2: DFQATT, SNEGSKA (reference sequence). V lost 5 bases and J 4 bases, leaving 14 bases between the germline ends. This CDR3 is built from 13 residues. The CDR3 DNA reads TGCAGTGCTGCCACCGGGACTGGCTATGGCTACACCTTC. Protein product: CSAATGTGYGYTF.

CDR3 coding DNA: TGTGCCAGCAGTTTAGCCCCCGGGGCAGGGTATTCCGCTGAAGCTTTCTTT. Translation: CASSLAPGAGYSAEAFF. This rearrangement joins TRBV27 to TRBJ1-1; D may be TRBD1 (5 bases). This CDR3 region has 17 residues. V was shortened by 2 bases and J by 6 bases, with 22 bases between the two germline ends. CDR1 and CDR2 from the germline V gene are MNHEY and SMNVEV (reference sequence).

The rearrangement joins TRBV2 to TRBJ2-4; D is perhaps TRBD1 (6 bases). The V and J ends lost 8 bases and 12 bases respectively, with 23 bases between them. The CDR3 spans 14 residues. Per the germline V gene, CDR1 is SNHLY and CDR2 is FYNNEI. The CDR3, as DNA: TGTGCCAGCGTCCGGGACATACAGGGTGTTGGTCAGTACTTC. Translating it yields CASVRDIQGVGQYF.